These 27 T cell receptor beta chains were all obtained from the same sample, sequenced in a study of blood T cell repertoires in COVID-19. TCRdb's copy holds only in-frame clones and misses some; the assay was immunoSEQ multiplex PCR. The sample has a few hundred thousand clones; 85% are singletons. Sequenced material: PBMCs or T cells enriched from blood (not recorded which). The receptors here all came from a woman between 45 and 60 years old who had recovered from COVID-19.

The gene calls are TRBV28 and TRBJ2-5; unclear D gene. The CDR3 spans 13 residues. Germline CDR1 MDHEN, CDR2 SYDVKM. The V end was cut by 6 bases, the J end by 0 bases, with 8 bases between. This chain's CDR3 is CASSQDHQETQYF. The CDR3 nucleotides are TGTGCCAGCAGCCAGGATCACCAAGAGACCCAGTACTTC.

There are a few counts of this clone. The rearrangement links TRBV7-2 to TRBJ2-7; 7 nucleotides match TRBD2. Looked up from germline, CDR1 is SGHTA and CDR2 is FQGNSA. With 5 bases clipped from V and 4 bases from J, the junction kept 11 bases outside the gene matches. This CDR3 is built from 15 residues. In DNA, the CDR3 is TGTGCCAGCAGCCCCCCTTATAGCGGGTCATACGAGCAGTACTTC. Protein product: CASSPPYSGSYEQYF.

This clone was detected only once. The chain recombines TRBV27 with TRBJ1-6, with 9 bases identical to TRBD1. The J segment lost 7 bases and the V segment lost 5 bases, leaving 6 bases of the junction unmatched. The CDR3 contains 15 residues. Germline CDR1 is MNHEY and CDR2 is SMNVEV (reference sequence). The CDR3 region is CASSTRTGENSPLHF. The CDR3 coding sequence is TGTGCCAGCAGTACCCGGACAGGGGAAAATTCACCCCTCCACTTT.

The chain carries TRBV25-1 and TRBJ1-6; D possibly corresponds to TRBD1 (6 bases). The V gene lost 8 bases and the J gene lost 7 bases, with 15 bases spanning the gap. The CDR3 is 14 amino acids. Germline CDR1 is MGHDK and CDR2 is SYGVNS. The CDR3: CASHPTGMNSPLHF. The CDR3 coding sequence is TGTGCCAGCCACCCAACAGGGATGAATTCACCCCTCCACTTT.

The chain uses TRBV4-1 and TRBJ1-6; D might be TRBD1 (5 bases). V was pared by 1 base and J by 4 bases, with 17 bases between. CDR1 and CDR2 (germline): MGHRA, YSYEKL. The CDR3 consists of 18 residues. The CDR3 DNA is TGCGCCAGCAGCCAAGGCCCCGTCCAGGGTTCTTATAATTCACCCCTCCACTTT. Its protein is CASSQGPVQGSYNSPLHF.

This clone was detected only once. The chain is built from TRBV5-1 and TRBJ2-1; tentative D call: TRBD2 (6 bases). This CDR3 has 17 amino acids. Germline V gene data show CDR1 as SGHRS and CDR2 as YFSETQ. V was cut by 0 bases and J by 8 bases, with 21 bases left in between. CDR3 loop: CASSLAPGDSFIDEQFF. The CDR3 DNA sequence: TGCGCCAGCAGCTTGGCTCCGGGGGATAGTTTCATCGATGAGCAGTTCTTC.

The DNA of the CDR3 is TGTGCCAGCAGCTTAGATCATTTCTCCTACGAGCAGTACTTC. Its translation: CASSLDHFSYEQYF. The rearrangement joins TRBV7-9 to TRBJ2-7; D unclear. Germline CDR1 SEHNR, CDR2 FQNEAQ (reference sequence). CDR3 length: 14 residues. The ends were cut back, 1 base at V and 0 bases at J, with 7 bases in the middle. Looking up the rest from reference TRBV7-9 and TRBJ2-7 gives the full variable domain: DTGVSQNPRHKITKRGQNVTFRCDPISEHNRLYWYRQTLGQGPEFLTYFQNEAQLEKSRLLSDRFSAERPKGSFSTLEIQRTEQGDSAMYLCASSLDHFSYEQYFGPGTRLTVT.

The chain employs TRBV19 and TRBJ1-5, with 10 nucleotides matching TRBD1. This CDR3 is built from 15 residues. Germline V CDR1 and CDR2: LNHDA, SQIVND (reference sequence). Trimming took 6 bases from V and 4 from J; bases not matched to a gene: 6. The DNA of the CDR3 is TGTGCCAGTAGGGGTGACAGGGGGCTAAATCAGCCCCAGCATTTT. Translated, it gives CASRGDRGLNQPQHF.

The chain uses TRBV6-2 or TRBV6-3 and TRBJ2-5; D gene uncertain. The CDR3 has 14 residues. Germline V lookup: CDR1 MNHEY, CDR2 SVGEGT. V was cut by 0 bases and J by 7 bases, with 12 bases left in between. In DNA form, the CDR3 reads TGTGCCAGCAGTTACTCGTCAGCAGGTGGGACCCAGTACTTC. Residues: CASSYSSAGGTQYF.

This chain uses TRBV5-1 with TRBJ2-7; 12 bases line up with TRBD1. Germline assignment: CDR1 SGHRS and CDR2 YFSETQ. The ends lost 5 bases at V and 6 bases at J; junction bases unmatched: 6. The CDR3 loop spans 14 amino acids. The CDR3: CASSWGQGAGEQYF. DNA for the CDR3: TGCGCCAGCAGTTGGGGACAGGGGGCCGGCGAGCAGTACTTC.

The chain has TRBV5-1 and TRBJ2-1; 8 nucleotides match TRBD1. Germline values: CDR1 SGHRS, CDR2 YFSETQ. CDR3 length: 15 residues. The ends lost 7 bases at V and 5 bases at J; junction bases unmatched: 11. In DNA, the CDR3 is TGCGCCAGCGCCTCCGGGACAGGCCCAAACAATGAGCAGTTCTTC. It is translated as CASASGTGPNNEQFF.

There are a few counts of this clone. This chain connects TRBV9 to TRBJ1-1; perhaps TRBD1 as D (6 bases). Trimming pared 1 base from V and 0 bases from J, leaving 13 bases between. The CDR3 spans 16 residues. From germline, CDR1 is SGDLS and CDR2 YYNGEE. CDR3 protein: CASSVRAGALNTEAFF. CDR3 in DNA: TGTGCCAGCAGCGTAAGGGCAGGGGCCTTGAACACTGAAGCTTTCTTT. The full variable domain, in which reference TRBV9 and TRBJ1-1 provide the parts outside the CDR3, is DSGVTQTPKHLITATGQRVTLRCSPRSGDLSVYWYQQSLDQGLQFLIQYYNGEERAKGNILERFSAQQFPDLHSELNLSSLELGDSALYFCASSVRAGALNTEAFFGQGTRLTVV.

The chain carries TRBV5-4 and TRBJ1-4, with 8 nucleotides matching TRBD1. Per germline, CDR1 SGHNT and CDR2 YYREEE (reference sequence). V trimming: 0 bases; J trimming: 5 bases; junction bases outside the gene matches: 9. This CDR3 is 17 amino acids long. For the CDR3, the DNA is TGTGCCAGCAGCTTGGTCTCCGGGACAGGCTTAAATGAAAAACTGTTTTTT. Translated: CASSLVSGTGLNEKLFF. Using reference TRBV5-4 and TRBJ1-4 for the parts outside the CDR3, the full variable domain is ETGVTQSPTHLIKTRGQQVTLRCSSQSGHNTVSWYQQALGQGPQFIFQYYREEENGRGNFPPRFSGLQFPNYSSELNVNALELDDSALYLCASSLVSGTGLNEKLFFGSGTQLSVL.

V gene TRBV6-5 combines with J gene TRBJ1-5; the D is unclear. The CDR3 totals 13 residues. V lost 7 bases to trimming and J lost 2 bases, with 9 bases between them. Germline CDR1 MNHEY, CDR2 SVGAGI. The DNA of the CDR3 is TGTGCCAGCATCGGTTTGGGCAATCAGCCCCAGCATTTT. Translating gives CASIGLGNQPQHF.

The V gene is TRBV5-1, the J gene TRBJ2-5; D possibly corresponds to TRBD1 (5 bases). Germline CDR1 is SGHRS and CDR2 is YFSETQ. The length of the CDR3 is 13 residues. Between the trimmed V and J ends, which lost 5 bases and 7 bases, there was a span of 15 bases. CDR3 region: CASSDPQGATQYF. The CDR3, as DNA: TGCGCCAGCAGTGACCCTCAGGGTGCGACCCAGTACTTC.

The J gene is TRBJ2-3, the V gene TRBV12-3 or TRBV12-4, with no clear D. This CDR3 spans 12 amino acids. V was shortened by 5 bases and J by 6 bases, with 9 bases between the two germline ends. The CDR3 sequence: CASSLYGDTQYF. As DNA, the CDR3 is TGTGCCAGCAGTCTCTACGGGGATACGCAGTATTTT.

The CDR3 here is CASSRGGSNQPQHF. The CDR3 nucleotides are TGTGCCAGCAGCCGAGGTGGTAGCAATCAGCCCCAGCATTTT. V usage is TRBV7-9 and J usage is TRBJ1-5; D not certain. Trimming cost V 5 bases and J 0 bases, with 8 bases left between them. Per the germline V gene, CDR1 is SEHNR and CDR2 is FQNEAQ (reference sequence). This CDR3 has 14 residues.

This clone showed up just a few times. V and J are TRBV19 and TRBJ1-1; D possibly corresponds to TRBD1 (6 bases). Between the trimmed V and J ends, which lost 4 bases and 5 bases, there was a span of 14 bases. Germline V lookup: CDR1 LNHDA, CDR2 SQIVND (reference sequence). This CDR3 spans 14 amino acids. CDR3 DNA sequence: TGTGCCAGTAGTACCCCTCAGGGGTATACTGAAGCTTTCTTT. Its translation is CASSTPQGYTEAFF.

This chain links TRBV10-1 with TRBJ2-3, with 10 bases fitting TRBD2. Germline CDR1 reads WNHNN; CDR2 reads SYGVQD (reference sequence). CDR3 length: 15 residues. V was clipped by 2 bases and J by 1 base; unmatched bases: 0. This CDR3 reads CASSEGTSGTDTQYF. CDR3 DNA sequence: TGCGCCAGCAGTGAGGGGACTAGCGGCACAGATACGCAGTATTTT.

Concerning this clone: One end of the junction varies from germline; a read error may be responsible. The V and J genes are TRBV6-5 and TRBJ2-7; 9 positions agree with TRBD1. CDR1 is MNHEY and CDR2 is SVGAGI in the germline V gene. The CDR3 is 13 amino acids. CDR3 nucleotide sequence: TGTGCCAGCTCCCACGGGCAAGCGGGACAGGGAATCTTC. This encodes CASSHGQAGQGIF.

The V and J genes are TRBV9 and TRBJ2-3, with 10 bases that match TRBD2. The CDR3 is 18 amino acids. The V gene end was trimmed by 4 bases and the J gene end by 0 bases; junction bases not matched to a gene: 11. Germline V gives CDR1 SGDLS, CDR2 YYNGEE. CDR3 DNA sequence: TGTGCCAGCAGCCCAAGGGTAGCGGGGGGACTTAGCACAGATACGCAGTATTTT. Protein: CASSPRVAGGLSTDTQYF.

V gene TRBV7-3 combines with J gene TRBJ2-1; TRBD1 aligns across 9 bases. The length of the CDR3 is 16 residues. The V segment lost 4 bases and the J segment 6 bases; nucleotides outside the gene matches: 10. CDR1 is SGHTA, CDR2 FQGTGA, per germline. CDR3 protein: CASSYSSGQGRNEQFF. CDR3 sequence (DNA): TGTGCCAGCAGCTATTCCTCGGGACAGGGACGCAATGAGCAGTTCTTC. The complete variable domain, with remaining parts taken from reference TRBV7-3 and TRBJ2-1, reads GAGVSQTPSNKVTEKGKYVELRCDPISGHTALYWYRQSLGQGPEFLIYFQGTGAADDSGLPNDRFFAVRPEGSVSTLKIQRTERGDSAVYLCASSYSSGQGRNEQFFGPGTRLTVL.

V gene TRBV5-1 combines with J gene TRBJ2-3; 7 bases map to TRBD2. Germline lookup yields CDR1 SGHRS and CDR2 YFSETQ. CDR3 length: 19 residues. V was clipped by 2 bases and J by 2 bases; unmatched bases: 17. In nucleotides, the CDR3 is TGCGCCAGCAGCTTCTTTTCTGGGGGAGGGCAGTTTTTCACAGATACGCAGTATTTT. Protein sequence: CASSFFSGGGQFFTDTQYF.

This clone came up a few times. The chain couples TRBV9 to TRBJ2-1, with D possibly being TRBD2 (6 bases). Germline assignment: CDR1 SGDLS and CDR2 YYNGEE. CDR3 size: 15 residues. V was pared by 3 bases and J by 3 bases, with 13 bases between. The CDR3 reads CASSGEGLNYNEQFF. In DNA form, the CDR3 reads TGTGCCAGCAGCGGAGAGGGACTGAACTACAATGAGCAGTTCTTC.

This chain links TRBV5-6 with TRBJ2-7, with 8 bases aligning to TRBD2. Per germline, CDR1 SGHDT and CDR2 YYEEEE. With 10 bases clipped from V and 6 bases from J, the junction kept 12 bases outside the gene matches. The CDR3 is made up of 13 amino acids. The CDR3: CAVSLSGSSEQYF. CDR3 in DNA: TGTGCCGTATCCTTAAGCGGGAGCTCCGAGCAGTACTTC. Drawing the rest from reference TRBV5-6 and TRBJ2-7, the complete variable domain is DAGVTQSPTHLIKTRGQQVTLRCSPKSGHDTVSWYQQALGQGPQFIFQYYEEEERQRGNFPDRFSGHQFPNYSSELNVNALLLGDSALYLCAVSLSGSSEQYFGPGTRLTVT.

The chain couples TRBV5-4 to TRBJ2-3; D call uncertain. CDR1 SGHNT and CDR2 YYREEE come from the germline V gene (reference sequence). This CDR3 has 13 amino acids. V lost 4 bases and J 0 bases, leaving 6 bases between the germline ends. The CDR3 region is CASSPISTDTQYF. DNA of the CDR3: TGTGCCAGCAGCCCTATAAGCACAGATACGCAGTATTTT.

The rearrangement uses TRBV4-2 and TRBJ2-7; TRBD2 matches 16 bases. The CDR3 is 16 amino acids. V trimming: 6 bases; J trimming: 3 bases; junction bases outside the gene matches: 5. The germline V gene has CDR1 LGHNA and CDR2 YNFKEQ. The CDR3 DNA sequence: TGTGCCAGCAGTCCCGGGACTAGCGGGAGGGTCTACGAGCAGTACTTC. The encoded protein is CASSPGTSGRVYEQYF.